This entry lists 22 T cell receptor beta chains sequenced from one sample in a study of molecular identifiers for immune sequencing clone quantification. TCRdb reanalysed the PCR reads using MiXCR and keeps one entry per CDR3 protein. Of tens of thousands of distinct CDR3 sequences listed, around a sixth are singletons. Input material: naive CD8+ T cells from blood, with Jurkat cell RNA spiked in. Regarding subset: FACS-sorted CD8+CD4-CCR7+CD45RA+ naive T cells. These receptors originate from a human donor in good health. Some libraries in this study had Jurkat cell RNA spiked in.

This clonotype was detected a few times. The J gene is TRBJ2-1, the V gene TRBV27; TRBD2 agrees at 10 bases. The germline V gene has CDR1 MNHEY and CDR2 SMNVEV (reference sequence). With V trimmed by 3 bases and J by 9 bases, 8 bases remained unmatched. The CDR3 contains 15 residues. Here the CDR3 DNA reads TGTGCCAGCAGTTTGGGGCTAGCGGGAGACGTTGAGCAGTTCTTC. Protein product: CASSLGLAGDVEQFF.

CDR3 in amino acids: CASSLGDRVNEQFF. CDR3 sequence (DNA): TGTGCCAGCAGCTTAGGTGACAGGGTCAATGAGCAGTTCTTC. The chain uses TRBV11-1 and TRBJ2-1, with 7 bases matching TRBD1. The germline CDR1 and CDR2 sequences are SGHAT and FQDESV (reference sequence). J gave up 6 bases and V 1 base, and 3 bases lay outside the gene matches. The CDR3 spans 14 residues.

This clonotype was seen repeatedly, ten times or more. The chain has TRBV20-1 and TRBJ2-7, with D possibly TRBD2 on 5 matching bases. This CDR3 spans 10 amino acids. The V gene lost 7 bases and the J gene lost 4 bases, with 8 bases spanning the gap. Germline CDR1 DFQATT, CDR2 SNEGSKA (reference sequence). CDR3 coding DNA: TGCAGTGTAAGAGGGTACGAGCAGTACTTC. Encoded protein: CSVRGYEQYF.

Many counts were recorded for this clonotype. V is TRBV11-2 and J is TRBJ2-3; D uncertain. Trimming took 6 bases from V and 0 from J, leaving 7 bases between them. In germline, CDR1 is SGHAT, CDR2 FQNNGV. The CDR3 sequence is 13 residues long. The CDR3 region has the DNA TGTGCCAGCAGTCGACGGAGCACAGATACGCAGTATTTT. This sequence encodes CASSRRSTDTQYF.

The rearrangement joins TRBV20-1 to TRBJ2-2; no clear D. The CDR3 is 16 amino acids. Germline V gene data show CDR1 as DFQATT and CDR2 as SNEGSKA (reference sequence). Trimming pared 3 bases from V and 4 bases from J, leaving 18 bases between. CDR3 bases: TGCAGTGCTAGGGATCATACACGGCTGGGCACCGGGGAGCTGTTTTTT. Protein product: CSARDHTRLGTGELFF.

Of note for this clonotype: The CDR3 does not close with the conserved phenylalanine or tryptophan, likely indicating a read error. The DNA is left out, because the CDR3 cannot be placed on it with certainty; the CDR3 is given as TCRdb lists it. The CDR3 loop is CAGSYGGTEVLI. V is TRBV6-6 and J is TRBJ2-3; the table calls TRBD2, which could not be checked here. Germline CDR1 MNHNY, CDR2 SVGAGI (reference sequence). The CDR3 has 12 amino acids, counting both end residues.

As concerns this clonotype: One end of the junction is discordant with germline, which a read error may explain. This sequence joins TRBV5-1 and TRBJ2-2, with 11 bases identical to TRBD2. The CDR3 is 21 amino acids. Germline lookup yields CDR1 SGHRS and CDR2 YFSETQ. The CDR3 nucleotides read TGCGCCAGCAGCTTGGGGGGGTACTCCCCTAGCGGGAGGTTGAACACCGGGGAGCTGTCTTTT. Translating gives CASSLGGYSPSGRLNTGELSF.

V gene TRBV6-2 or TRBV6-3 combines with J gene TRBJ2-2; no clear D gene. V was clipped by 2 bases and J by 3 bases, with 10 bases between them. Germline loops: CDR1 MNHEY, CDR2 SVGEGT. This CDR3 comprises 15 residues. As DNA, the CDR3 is TGTGCCAGCAGTTACACCAGGTTGGACACCGGGGAGCTGTTTTTT. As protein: CASSYTRLDTGELFF.

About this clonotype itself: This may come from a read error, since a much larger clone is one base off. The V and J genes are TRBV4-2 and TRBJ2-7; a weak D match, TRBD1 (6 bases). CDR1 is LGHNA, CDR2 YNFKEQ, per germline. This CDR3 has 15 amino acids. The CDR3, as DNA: TGTGTCAGCAGCCAAGAGGGACAACCCATATACGAGCAGTACTTC. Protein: CVSSQEGQPIYEQYF.

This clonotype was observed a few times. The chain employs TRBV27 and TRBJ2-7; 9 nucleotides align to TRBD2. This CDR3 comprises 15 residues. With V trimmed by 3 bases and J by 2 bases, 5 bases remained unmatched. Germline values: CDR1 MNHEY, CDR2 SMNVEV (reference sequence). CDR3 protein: CASSFQREVPYEQYF. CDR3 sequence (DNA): TGTGCCAGCAGTTTTCAGCGGGAGGTACCCTACGAGCAGTACTTC.

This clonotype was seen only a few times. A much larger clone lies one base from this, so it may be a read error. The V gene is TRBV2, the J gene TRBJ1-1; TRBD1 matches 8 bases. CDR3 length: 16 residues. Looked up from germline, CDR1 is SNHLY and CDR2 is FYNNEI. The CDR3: CASSEPETGENTEDFF. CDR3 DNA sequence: TGTGCCAGCAGTGAACCAGAGACAGGGGAGAACACTGAAGATTTCTTT.

Here the CDR3 DNA reads TGCAGCCCTCAAGGGCTAGGGGAAGATTACTATGGCCGCACCTTC. This translates into CSPQGLGEDYYGRTF. The chain employs TRBV29-1 and TRBJ1-2, with D tentatively TRBD1 (5 bases). Germline V CDR1 and CDR2: SQVTM, ANQGSEA. The CDR3 runs 15 residues. The V end lost 8 bases, the J end lost 13 bases, and 32 bases lay between the germline ends.

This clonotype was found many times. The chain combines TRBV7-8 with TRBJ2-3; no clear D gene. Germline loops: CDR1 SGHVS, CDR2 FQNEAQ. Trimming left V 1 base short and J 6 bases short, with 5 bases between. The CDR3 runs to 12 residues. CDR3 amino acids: CASSLVWDTQYF. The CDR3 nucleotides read TGTGCCAGCAGCTTAGTTTGGGATACGCAGTATTTT.

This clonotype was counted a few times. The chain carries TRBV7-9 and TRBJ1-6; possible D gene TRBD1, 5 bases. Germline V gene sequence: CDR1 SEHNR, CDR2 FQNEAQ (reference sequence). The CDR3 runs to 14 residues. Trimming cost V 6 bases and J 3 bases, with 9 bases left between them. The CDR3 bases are TGTGCCAGCAGGGGGGAAATCTATAATTCACCCCTCCACTTT. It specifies CASRGEIYNSPLHF.

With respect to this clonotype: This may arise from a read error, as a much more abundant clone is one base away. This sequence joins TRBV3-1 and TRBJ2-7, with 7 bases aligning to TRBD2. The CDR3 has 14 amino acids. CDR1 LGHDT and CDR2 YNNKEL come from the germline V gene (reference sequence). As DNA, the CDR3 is TGTGCCAGCAGCCTTCGGGGGGAGGGTTACGAGCGGTACTTC. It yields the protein CASSLRGEGYERYF.

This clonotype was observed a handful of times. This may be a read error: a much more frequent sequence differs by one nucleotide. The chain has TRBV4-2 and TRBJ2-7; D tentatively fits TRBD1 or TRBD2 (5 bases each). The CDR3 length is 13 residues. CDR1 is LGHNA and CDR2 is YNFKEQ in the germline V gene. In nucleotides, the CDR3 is TGTACCAGCAGCCAAGAGGGGTCCTACGAGCAGTACTTC. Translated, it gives CTSSQEGSYEQYF.

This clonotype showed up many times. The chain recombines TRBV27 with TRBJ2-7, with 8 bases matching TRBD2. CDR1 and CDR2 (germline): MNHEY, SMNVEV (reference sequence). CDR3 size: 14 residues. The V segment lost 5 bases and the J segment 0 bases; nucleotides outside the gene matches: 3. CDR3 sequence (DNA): TGTGCCAGCAGTCGGGAGGGGCCCTCCTACGAGCAGTACTTC. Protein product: CASSREGPSYEQYF.

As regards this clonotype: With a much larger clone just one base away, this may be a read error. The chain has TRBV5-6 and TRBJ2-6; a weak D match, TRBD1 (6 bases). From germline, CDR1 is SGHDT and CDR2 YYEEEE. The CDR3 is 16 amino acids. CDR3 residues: CDSSVQGYSGANVLTF. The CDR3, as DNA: TGTGACAGCAGCGTACAGGGTTACTCTGGGGCCAACGTCCTGACTTTC.

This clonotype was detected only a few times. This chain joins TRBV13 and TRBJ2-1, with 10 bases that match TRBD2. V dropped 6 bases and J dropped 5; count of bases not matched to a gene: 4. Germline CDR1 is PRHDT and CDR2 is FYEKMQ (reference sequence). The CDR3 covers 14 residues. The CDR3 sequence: CASRAGTSDNEQFF. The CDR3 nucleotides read TGTGCCAGCAGGGCCGGGACTAGCGACAATGAGCAGTTCTTC. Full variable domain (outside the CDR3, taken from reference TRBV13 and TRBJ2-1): AAGVIQSPRHLIKEKRETATLKCYPIPRHDTVYWYQQGPGQDPQFLISFYEKMQSDKGSIPDRFSAQQFSDYHSELNMSSLELGDSALYFCASRAGTSDNEQFFGPGTRLTVL.

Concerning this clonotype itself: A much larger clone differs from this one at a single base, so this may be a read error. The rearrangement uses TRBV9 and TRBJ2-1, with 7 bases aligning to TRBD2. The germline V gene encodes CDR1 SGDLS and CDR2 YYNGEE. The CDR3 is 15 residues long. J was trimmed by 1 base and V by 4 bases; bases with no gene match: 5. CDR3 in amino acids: CASSLAGVSYNEQFF. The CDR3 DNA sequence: TGTGCCAGCAGCTTGGCGGGAGTATCCTACAATGAGCAGTTCTTC.

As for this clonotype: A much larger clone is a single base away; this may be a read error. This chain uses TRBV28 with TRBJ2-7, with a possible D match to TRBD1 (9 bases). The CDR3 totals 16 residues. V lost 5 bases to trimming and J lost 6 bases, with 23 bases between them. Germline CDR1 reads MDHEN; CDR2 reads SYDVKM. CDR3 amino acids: CASSREGGTGRREQYF. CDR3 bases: TGTGCCAGCAGTCGGGAGGGCGGGACAGGGCGTCGCGAGCAGTACTTC.

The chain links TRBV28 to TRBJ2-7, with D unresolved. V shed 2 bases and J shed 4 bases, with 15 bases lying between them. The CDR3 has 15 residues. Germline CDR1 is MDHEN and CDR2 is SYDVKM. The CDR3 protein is CASSLEQINIYEQYF. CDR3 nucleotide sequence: TGTGCCAGCAGTTTAGAACAGATAAATATTTACGAGCAGTACTTC.